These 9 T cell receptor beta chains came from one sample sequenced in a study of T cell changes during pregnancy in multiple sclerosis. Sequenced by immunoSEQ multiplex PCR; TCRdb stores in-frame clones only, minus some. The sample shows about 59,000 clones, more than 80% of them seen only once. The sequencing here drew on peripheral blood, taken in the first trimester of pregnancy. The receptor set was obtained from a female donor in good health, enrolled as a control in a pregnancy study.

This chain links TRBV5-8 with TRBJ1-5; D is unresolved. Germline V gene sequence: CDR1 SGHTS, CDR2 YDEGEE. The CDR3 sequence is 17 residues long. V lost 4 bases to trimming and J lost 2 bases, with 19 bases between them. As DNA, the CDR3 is TGTGCCAGCAGCCCCGCGACGGGCCCGGAGGGCAATCAGCCCCAGCATTTT. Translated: CASSPATGPEGNQPQHF.

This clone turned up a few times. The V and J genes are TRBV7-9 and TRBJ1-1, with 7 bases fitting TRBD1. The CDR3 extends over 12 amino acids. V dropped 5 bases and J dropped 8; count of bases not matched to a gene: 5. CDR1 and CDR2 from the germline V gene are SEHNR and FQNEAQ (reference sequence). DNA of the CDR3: TGTGCCAGCAGCCCTGGGACAGAGGAAGCTTTCTTT. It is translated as CASSPGTEEAFF.

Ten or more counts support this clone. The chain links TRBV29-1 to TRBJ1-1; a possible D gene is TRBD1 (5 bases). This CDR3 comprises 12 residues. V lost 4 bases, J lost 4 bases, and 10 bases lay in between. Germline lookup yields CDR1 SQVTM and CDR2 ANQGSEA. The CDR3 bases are TGCAGCGTTGTTAGGGGTCTCACTGAAGCTTTCTTT. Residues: CSVVRGLTEAFF.

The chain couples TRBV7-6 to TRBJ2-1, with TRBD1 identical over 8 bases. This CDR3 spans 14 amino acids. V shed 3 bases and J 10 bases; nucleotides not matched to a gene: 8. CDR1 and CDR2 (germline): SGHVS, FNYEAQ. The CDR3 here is CASSFDDRGREQFF. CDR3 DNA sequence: TGTGCCAGCAGCTTTGATGACAGGGGCAGGGAGCAGTTCTTC.

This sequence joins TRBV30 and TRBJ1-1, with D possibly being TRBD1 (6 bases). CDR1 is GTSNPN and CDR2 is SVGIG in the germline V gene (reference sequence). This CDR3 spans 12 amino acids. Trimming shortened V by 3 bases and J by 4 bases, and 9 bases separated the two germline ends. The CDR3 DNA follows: TGTGCCTGGAGGAGGGGGGGCACTGAAGCTTTCTTT. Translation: CAWRRGGTEAFF.

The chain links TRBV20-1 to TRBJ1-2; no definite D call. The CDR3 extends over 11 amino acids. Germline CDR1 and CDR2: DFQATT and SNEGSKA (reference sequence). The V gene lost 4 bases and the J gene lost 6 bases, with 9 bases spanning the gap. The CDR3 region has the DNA TGCAGTGCTAAAGACGTCCATGGCTACACCTTC. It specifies CSAKDVHGYTF.

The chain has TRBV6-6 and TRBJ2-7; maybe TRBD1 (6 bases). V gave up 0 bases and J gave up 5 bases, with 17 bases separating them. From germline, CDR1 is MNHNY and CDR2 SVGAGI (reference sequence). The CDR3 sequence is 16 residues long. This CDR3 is CASSYSGRDIDDEQYF. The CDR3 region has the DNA TGTGCCAGCAGTTACTCTGGCAGGGACATTGACGACGAGCAGTACTTC.

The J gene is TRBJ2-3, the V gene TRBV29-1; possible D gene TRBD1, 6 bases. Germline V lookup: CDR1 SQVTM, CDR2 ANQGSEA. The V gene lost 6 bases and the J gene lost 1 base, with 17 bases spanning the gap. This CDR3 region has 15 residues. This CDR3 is CSVNPRGTRTDTQYF. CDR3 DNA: TGCAGCGTCAACCCCAGGGGAACCCGCACAGATACGCAGTATTTT.

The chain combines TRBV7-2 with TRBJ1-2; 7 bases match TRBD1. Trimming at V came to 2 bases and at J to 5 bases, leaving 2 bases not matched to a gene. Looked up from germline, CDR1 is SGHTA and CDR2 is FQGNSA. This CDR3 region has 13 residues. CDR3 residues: CASSLTGEYGYTF. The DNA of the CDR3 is TGTGCCAGCAGCTTAACAGGGGAATATGGCTACACCTTC.